These T cell receptor beta chains were read from a single sample in a study of human T cells and chemical hapten exposure. One entry per CDR3 protein, called by TCRdb with MiXCR from the RACE reads. This sample carries about 160,000 distinct CDR3 sequences, about a quarter of them seen once, and the ten largest clones take 2.1%. The source material was whole blood, sampled in connection with sensitization to the hapten diphenylcyclopropenone (DPC). All receptors come from a woman aged 18-30 years with alopecia areata. Some clones in this sample may be carry-over from other donors' samples. Each CDR3 is given with its conserved first and last residue. Each record gives: D gene, clone size, V gene, J gene, CDR3 protein, CDR3 DNA. D genes are given only for firm matches. Clone size is given for some rows only: seen once, a few or many times, or a class if the clone is expanded.

D: -
size: -
V: TRBV10-3
J: TRBJ2-7
CDR3: CANSRTSNHEQYF
DNA: TGTGCCAACAGCCGGACCTCCAACCACGAGCAGTACTTC

D: -
size: few
V: TRBV7-9
J: TRBJ2-7
CDR3: CASSLPGYEQYF
DNA: TGTGCCAGCAGCTTACCCGGCTACGAGCAGTACTTC

D: -
size: few
V: TRBV2
J: TRBJ2-2
CDR3: CASSERWDTGELFF
DNA: TGTGCCAGCAGTGAAAGGTGGGACACCGGGGAGCTGTTTTTT

D: TRBD2
size: -
V: TRBV13
J: TRBJ2-3
CDR3: CASSLLGTSGGGDTQYF
DNA: TGTGCCAGCAGCTTACTCGGGACTAGCGGGGGGGGAGATACGCAGTATTTT

D: -
size: few
V: TRBV15
J: TRBJ1-4
CDR3: CATSMGLVEKLFF
DNA: TGTGCCACCAGCATGGGATTAGTTGAAAAACTGTTTTTT

D: TRBD2
size: few
V: TRBV5-1
J: TRBJ2-2
CDR3: CASSFLAGANTGELFF
DNA: TGCGCCAGCAGCTTTCTAGCGGGAGCGAACACCGGGGAGCTGTTTTTT

D: -
size: -
V: TRBV4-2
J: TRBJ2-7
CDR3: CASSQDLDSYHEQYF
DNA: TGTGCCAGCAGCCAAGATCTGGACAGCTACCACGAGCAGTACTTC

D: -
size: -
V: TRBV3-1
J: TRBJ2-7
CDR3: CASSQDPIYEQYF
DNA: TGTGCCAGCAGCCAAGACCCCATCTACGAGCAGTACTTC

D: TRBD2
size: -
V: TRBV4-2
J: TRBJ2-1
CDR3: CASSQESREGVDEQFF
DNA: TGTGCCAGCAGCCAAGAGTCGCGGGAGGGTGTAGATGAGCAGTTCTTC

D: -
size: -
V: TRBV5-4
J: TRBJ1-6
CDR3: CASSLLGENSPLHF
DNA: TGTGCCAGCAGCTTGTTAGGGGAGAATTCACCCCTCCACTTT

D: -
size: -
V: TRBV11-2
J: TRBJ2-1
CDR3: CASSLGGGSGDEQFF
DNA: TGTGCCAGCAGCTTAGGCGGGGGCAGCGGGGATGAGCAGTTCTTC

D: -
size: few
V: TRBV20-1
J: TRBJ2-7
CDR3: CSAREVSEAGAYEQYF
DNA: TGCAGTGCTAGAGAGGTCTCCGAGGCGGGTGCCTACGAGCAGTACTTC

D: TRBD1
size: few
V: TRBV7-9
J: TRBJ2-7
CDR3: CASSRETGVRYEQYF
DNA: TGTGCCAGCAGCCGCGAGACAGGGGTGAGGTACGAGCAGTACTTC

D: TRBD2
size: few
V: TRBV20-1
J: TRBJ2-1
CDR3: CSARGRLGLGGGEQFF
DNA: TGCAGTGCTAGAGGTCGTTTGGGACTAGGGGGGGGTGAGCAGTTCTTC

D: TRBD2
size: many
V: TRBV7-3
J: TRBJ2-7
CDR3: CASSLGGSLLDEQYF
DNA: TGTGCCAGCAGCTTAGGCGGGAGTCTCCTCGACGAGCAGTACTTC

D: TRBD2
size: few
V: TRBV20-1
J: TRBJ2-3
CDR3: CSARGGSLAGDTTQYF
DNA: TGCAGTGCTAGAGGCGGGTCACTAGCGGGAGATACGACGCAGTATTTT

D: -
size: few
V: TRBV29-1
J: TRBJ2-7
CDR3: CSVAETYEQYF
DNA: TGCAGCGTTGCGGAAACCTACGAGCAGTACTTC

D: TRBD1
size: -
V: TRBV12-3/TRBV12-4
J: TRBJ1-5
CDR3: CASTDRAAPQHF
DNA: TGTGCCAGCACGGACAGGGCGGCTCCCCAGCATTTT

D: TRBD2
size: -
V: TRBV20-1
J: TRBJ2-5
CDR3: CSARVVAGLQETQYF
DNA: TGCAGTGCTAGGGTGGTAGCGGGACTCCAAGAGACCCAGTACTTC

D: -
size: -
V: TRBV7-9
J: TRBJ2-7
CDR3: CASSMAERRLYEQYF
DNA: TGTGCCAGCAGCATGGCCGAGCGGCGCCTCTACGAGCAGTACTTC

D: -
size: -
V: TRBV7-6
J: TRBJ2-3
CDR3: CASSLADGSTDTQYF
DNA: TGTGCCAGCAGCTTAGCGGACGGGAGCACAGATACGCAGTATTTT

D: -
size: -
V: TRBV7-2
J: TRBJ1-2
CDR3: CASSPRGWGLDGYTF
DNA: TGTGCCAGCAGCCCCAGGGGCTGGGGATTGGATGGCTACACCTTC

D: TRBD1
size: -
V: TRBV15
J: TRBJ1-5
CDR3: CATNSGTGEAQPQHF
DNA: TGTGCCACCAATTCCGGGACAGGGGAGGCCCAGCCCCAGCATTTT

D: -
size: -
V: TRBV6-2/TRBV6-3
J: TRBJ1-5
CDR3: CATLGGFRNQPQHF
DNA: TGTGCCACCTTGGGGGGGTTCAGGAATCAGCCCCAGCATTTT

D: TRBD1
size: once
V: TRBV9
J: TRBJ1-2
CDR3: CASSVRDSVQSF
DNA: TGTGCCAGCAGCGTCCGGGACAGCGTCCAGAGCTTC

D: TRBD2
size: -
V: TRBV7-2
J: TRBJ2-1
CDR3: CASSQGLAGANEQFF
DNA: TGTGCCAGCAGCCAGGGACTAGCGGGGGCCAATGAGCAGTTCTTC

D: -
size: -
V: TRBV4-3
J: TRBJ1-1
CDR3: CASSQEGRTEAFF
DNA: TGCGCCAGCAGCCAAGAGGGGAGAACTGAAGCTTTCTTT

D: -
size: -
V: TRBV15
J: TRBJ2-3
CDR3: CATSRSPGDTDTQYF
DNA: TGTGCCACCAGCAGATCCCCAGGGGACACAGATACGCAGTATTTT

D: -
size: many
V: TRBV19
J: TRBJ2-2
CDR3: CAGGRTRGGELFF
DNA: TGTGCCGGGGGTAGGACCCGTGGAGGGGAGCTGTTTTTT

D: TRBD2
size: few
V: TRBV4-3
J: TRBJ2-1
CDR3: CASSPILAGYNEQFF
DNA: TGCGCCAGCAGCCCAATACTAGCGGGGTACAATGAGCAGTTCTTC

D: -
size: -
V: TRBV20-1
J: TRBJ1-2
CDR3: CSARVDIGYGYTF
DNA: TGCAGTGCTAGAGTCGACATAGGCTATGGCTACACCTTC

D: TRBD2
size: -
V: TRBV6-2/TRBV6-3
J: TRBJ2-1
CDR3: CASRTTSDEQFF
DNA: TGTGCCAGCAGGACTACTAGCGATGAGCAGTTCTTC

D: -
size: few
V: TRBV5-5
J: TRBJ1-6
CDR3: CASSLYESSPLHF
DNA: TGTGCCAGCAGCTTGTATGAGAGTTCACCCCTCCACTTT